This record concerns one T cell receptor beta chain sequence. No treatment of any kind had been given to any patient before thyroid surgery. Per the original methods: Variation in CDR3 across clinicopathological groups served as the basis for constructing a distant-metastasis classifier in papillary thyroid cancer. Using MiXCR, TCRdb re-called clones from the PCR reads. TCRdb, rather than the study authors, made the V and J calls. The repertoire has 25,000 to 35,000 clones, 20% to 25% of them found once; the top ten carry roughly two fifths. The sample comes from a study of metastatic and nonmetastatic thyroid tumors. The sample consisted of blood. This receptor was identified in a female donor with papillary thyroid cancer or a benign thyroid nodule (not recorded which). Some clones in this sample may be carry-over from other donors' samples.

DNA for the CDR3: TGCAGTGCTAGACCCTCGGAGAACACTGAAGCTTTCTTT. It codes for CSARPSENTEAFF. J is TRBJ1-1 and V is TRBV20-1; D uncertain. The V end was cut by 2 bases, the J end by 1 base, with 8 bases between. Per the germline V gene, CDR1 is DFQATT and CDR2 is SNEGSKA (reference sequence). This CDR3 is 13 amino acids long.